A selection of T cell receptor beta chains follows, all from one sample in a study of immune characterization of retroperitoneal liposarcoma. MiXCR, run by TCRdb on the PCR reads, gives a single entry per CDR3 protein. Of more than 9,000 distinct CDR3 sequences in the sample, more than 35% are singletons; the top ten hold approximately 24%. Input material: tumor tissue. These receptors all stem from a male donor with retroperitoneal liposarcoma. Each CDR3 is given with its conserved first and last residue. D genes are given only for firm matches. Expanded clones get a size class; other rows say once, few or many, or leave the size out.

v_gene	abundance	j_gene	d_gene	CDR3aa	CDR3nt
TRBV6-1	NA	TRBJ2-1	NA	CASSHHDGSSYNEQFF	TGTGCCAGCAGTCACCATGACGGGAGCTCCTACAATGAGCAGTTCTTC
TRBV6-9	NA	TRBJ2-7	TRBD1	CANGQGWAYEQYF	TGTGCCAACGGACAGGGATGGGCGTACGAGCAGTACTTC
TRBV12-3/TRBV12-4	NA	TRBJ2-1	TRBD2	CASRVGLAGQETQFF	TGTGCCAGCAGAGTGGGACTAGCGGGACAAGAGACCCAGTTCTTC
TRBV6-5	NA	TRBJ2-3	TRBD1	CASSYSEGGADTQYF	TGTGCCAGCAGTTACTCCGAAGGGGGCGCAGATACGCAGTATTTT
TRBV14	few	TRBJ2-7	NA	CASSRSFSSYEQYF	TGTGCCAGCAGCCGGTCTTTCAGCTCCTACGAGCAGTACTTC
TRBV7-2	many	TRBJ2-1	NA	CASSNYDEQFF	TGTGCCAGCAGCAACTACGACGAGCAGTTCTTC
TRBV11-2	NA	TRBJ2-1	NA	CASSPPRWGEQFF	TGTGCCAGCAGCCCACCCAGGTGGGGTGAGCAGTTCTTC
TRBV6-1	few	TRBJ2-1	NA	CASSEAEEQFF	TGTGCCAGCAGTGAAGCGGAGGAGCAGTTCTTC
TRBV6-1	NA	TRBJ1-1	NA	CASSETPFSEAFF	TGTGCCAGCAGTGAAACACCATTCTCTGAAGCTTTCTTT
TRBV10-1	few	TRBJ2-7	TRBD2	CASSPSGSGEQYF	TGCGCCAGCAGTCCGAGCGGGAGCGGCGAGCAGTACTTC
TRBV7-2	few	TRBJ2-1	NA	CASSPWTISYEQFF	TGTGCCAGCAGCCCCTGGACCATTTCCTACGAGCAGTTCTTC
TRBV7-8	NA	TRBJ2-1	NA	CASSFPRKGATYNEQFF	TGTGCCAGCAGCTTCCCTCGAAAGGGAGCCACCTACAATGAGCAGTTCTTC
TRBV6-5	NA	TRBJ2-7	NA	CASSHGVYEQYF	TGTGCCAGCAGCCACGGGGTCTACGAGCAGTACTTC
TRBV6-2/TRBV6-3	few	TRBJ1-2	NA	CASRRDGGDGYTF	TGTGCCAGCAGGCGCGACGGGGGCGATGGCTACACCTTC
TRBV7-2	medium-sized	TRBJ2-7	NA	CASSPTGQNYEQYF	TGTGCCAGCAGCCCGACGGGTCAAAACTACGAGCAGTACTTC
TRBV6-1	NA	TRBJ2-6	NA	CASSSPSQDSGANVLTF	TGTGCCAGCAGCAGTCCCTCACAGGACTCTGGGGCCAACGTCCTGACTTTC
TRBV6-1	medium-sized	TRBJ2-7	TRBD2	CASSSPGTSSYNEQYF	TGTGCCAGCAGTTCTCCCGGGACTAGCTCCTACAATGAGCAGTACTTC
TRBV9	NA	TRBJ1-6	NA	CASGTYNNSPLHF	TGTGCCAGCGGGACTTATAATAATTCACCCCTCCACTTT
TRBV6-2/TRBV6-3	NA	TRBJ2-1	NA	CTSSPPGVVSAGQFF	TGTACCAGCAGTCCCCCCGGGGTTGTGTCGGCTGGGCAGTTCTTC
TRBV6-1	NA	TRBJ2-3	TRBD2	CASRRWASGFSTDTQYF	TGTGCCAGCAGGCGATGGGCTAGCGGGTTTAGCACAGATACGCAGTATTTT
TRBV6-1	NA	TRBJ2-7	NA	CASSDDTYNEQYF	TGTGCCAGCAGTGACGACACCTACAATGAGCAGTACTTC
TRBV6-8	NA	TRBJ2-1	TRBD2	CASSGEREAASYNEQFF	TGTGCCAGCAGCGGGGAGCGGGAGGCCGCATCCTACAATGAGCAGTTCTTC
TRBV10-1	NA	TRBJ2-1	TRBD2	CASSGGGSYNEQFF	TGCGCCAGCAGTGGCGGGGGTTCCTACAATGAGCAGTTCTTC
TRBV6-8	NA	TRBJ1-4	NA	CASRPPGTSNEKLFF	TGTGCCAGCAGGCCTCCTGGGACAAGTAATGAAAAACTGTTTTTT
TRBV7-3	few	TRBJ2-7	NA	CASSPGPIKGHEQYF	TGTGCCAGCAGCCCGGGACCGATTAAGGGACATGAGCAGTACTTC
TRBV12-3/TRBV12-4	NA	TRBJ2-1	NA	CASSFVNYNEQFF	TGTGCCAGCAGTTTTGTGAACTACAATGAGCAGTTCTTC
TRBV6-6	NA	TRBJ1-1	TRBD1	CASIGTGADTEAFF	TGTGCCAGCATTGGAACAGGGGCGGACACTGAAGCTTTCTTT
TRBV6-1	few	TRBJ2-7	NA	CASSHHDGSSYNEQYF	TGTGCCAGCAGTCACCATGACGGGAGCTCCTACAATGAGCAGTACTTC
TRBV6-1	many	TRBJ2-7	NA	CAASHFYEQYF	TGTGCCGCCAGCCATTTCTACGAGCAGTACTTC
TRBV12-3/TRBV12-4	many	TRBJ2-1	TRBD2	CASSLEAWTSGRANEQFF	TGTGCCAGCAGTTTAGAGGCTTGGACTAGCGGGAGGGCCAATGAGCAGTTCTTC
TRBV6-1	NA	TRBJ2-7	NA	CATRRQIYEQYF	TGTGCCACCCGCCGCCAGATCTACGAGCAGTACTTC
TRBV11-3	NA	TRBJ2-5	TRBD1	CASSPPGQGADEQYF	TGTGCCAGCAGCCCTCCGGGACAGGGGGCCGATGAGCAGTACTTC
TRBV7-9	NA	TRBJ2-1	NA	CASSTPGDEQFF	TGTGCCAGCAGCACACCAGGGGATGAGCAGTTCTTC
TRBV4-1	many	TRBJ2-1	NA	CASSQNVQGLEQFF	TGCGCCAGCAGCCAAAACGTACAGGGACTTGAGCAGTTCTTC
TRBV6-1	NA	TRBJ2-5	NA	CASSALLPGETQYF	TGTGCCAGCAGTGCTTTACTCCCAGGGGAGACCCAGTACTTC
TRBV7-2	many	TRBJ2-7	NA	CASSLAGDEQYF	TGTGCCAGCAGCTTAGCTGGGGATGAGCAGTACTTC
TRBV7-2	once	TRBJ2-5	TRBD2	CASSVTSGATRETQYF	TGTGCCAGCAGCGTTACTAGCGGGGCGACAAGGGAGACCCAGTACTTC
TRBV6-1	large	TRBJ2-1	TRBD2	CASKRAGVRNEQFF	TGTGCCAGCAAAAGGGCGGGAGTAAGGAATGAGCAGTTCTTC
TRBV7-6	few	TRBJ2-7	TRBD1	CASSLVSGQGPYEQYF	TGTGCCAGCAGCTTAGTTTCCGGACAGGGTCCCTACGAGCAGTACTTC
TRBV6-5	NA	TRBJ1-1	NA	CASSDGGARTEAFF	TGTGCCAGCAGTGATGGGGGGGCTCGGACTGAAGCTTTCTTT